This is a list of T cell receptor beta chains from one sample in a study of human T cells and chemical hapten exposure. TCRdb fed the RACE reads into MiXCR, producing one record per CDR3 protein. This sample has 190,000 or so distinct CDR3 sequences; under 25% occur once, and the top ten carry under 2.5%. The input for sequencing was whole blood, taken in connection with sensitization to the hapten diphenylcyclopropenone (DPC). The receptors derive from a woman in her thirties or forties with alopecia areata. Some clones in this sample may be carry-over from other donors' samples. CDR3s include the opening cysteine and the closing phenylalanine or tryptophan. D genes are given only for firm matches. A row's size may be missing; if present it is once, few, many or a size class.

D: NA; J: TRBJ2-5; size: NA; V: TRBV27; CDR3: CASSSWGSQETQYF; DNA: TGTGCCAGCAGTTCCTGGGGCAGCCAAGAGACCCAGTACTTC
D: TRBD2; J: TRBJ2-3; size: NA; V: TRBV20-1; CDR3: CSARDPREASTDTQYF; DNA: TGCAGTGCTAGAGATCCCCGGGAGGCGAGCACAGATACGCAGTATTTT
D: TRBD1; J: TRBJ2-5; size: NA; V: TRBV5-1; CDR3: CASSSTGTGIQETQYF; DNA: TGCGCCAGCAGCTCGACCGGGACAGGGATCCAAGAGACCCAGTACTTC
D: NA; J: TRBJ1-1; size: many; V: TRBV29-1; CDR3: CSVDVNTEAFF; DNA: TGCAGCGTAGACGTGAACACTGAAGCTTTCTTT
D: NA; J: TRBJ2-7; size: NA; V: TRBV5-1; CDR3: CASSYLTETNEQYF; DNA: TGCGCCAGCAGCTATTTAACGGAGACTAACGAGCAGTACTTC
D: NA; J: TRBJ1-3; size: NA; V: TRBV12-3/TRBV12-4; CDR3: CASSVRRNTIYF; DNA: TGTGCCAGCAGTGTCCGGCGGAACACCATATATTTT
D: NA; J: TRBJ2-4; size: NA; V: TRBV7-2; CDR3: CASSSSGLGIQYF; DNA: TGTGCCAGCAGCTCATCGGGATTGGGCATTCAGTACTTC
D: NA; J: TRBJ2-1; size: NA; V: TRBV11-2; CDR3: CASSLDPSGASEQFF; DNA: TGTGCCAGCAGCTTAGATCCCTCGGGAGCTAGTGAGCAGTTCTTC
D: TRBD1; J: TRBJ2-2; size: few; V: TRBV11-3; CDR3: CASSSNKGQDTGELFF; DNA: TGTGCCAGCAGTTCTAACAAGGGACAGGACACCGGGGAGCTGTTTTTT
D: TRBD2; J: TRBJ2-3; size: few; V: TRBV15; CDR3: CATSSIAGGPGTQYF; DNA: TGTGCCACCAGCAGTATAGCGGGAGGGCCCGGTACGCAGTATTTT